Included here is one T cell receptor beta chain sequence, with context. Its antigen remains unknown. Any history of autoimmune disease or systemic immunosuppression disqualified patients. The table came from immunoSEQ multiplex PCR; TCRdb's copy has only in-frame clones and leaves some out. The sample yields tens of thousands of clones, roughly 93% seen once. This CDR3 contains 19 residues. Germline CDR1 PRHDT, CDR2 FYEKMQ (reference sequence). V lost 1 base to trimming and J lost 0 bases, with 21 bases between them. These data belong to a study of OX40 agonist ivuxolimab in advanced cancers. Study observations and caveats: Partial responders receiving 0.1-3.0 mg/kg showed among the lowest clonal expansion.

Here the sequenced sample was CD4+ or CD8+ T cells sorted from blood, taken in a trial of the OX40 agonist ivuxolimab. The TCR sequence derives from an adult with an advanced solid tumor such as melanoma, head and neck, liver or kidney cancer. The rearrangement links TRBV13 to TRBJ1-1; tentatively, D is TRBD1 (5 bases). The CDR3 DNA is TGTGCCAGCAGCTTAGCAGCGGGGACCGGTCTTGTAATGAACACTGAAGCTTTCTTT. It yields the protein CASSLAAGTGLVMNTEAFF.